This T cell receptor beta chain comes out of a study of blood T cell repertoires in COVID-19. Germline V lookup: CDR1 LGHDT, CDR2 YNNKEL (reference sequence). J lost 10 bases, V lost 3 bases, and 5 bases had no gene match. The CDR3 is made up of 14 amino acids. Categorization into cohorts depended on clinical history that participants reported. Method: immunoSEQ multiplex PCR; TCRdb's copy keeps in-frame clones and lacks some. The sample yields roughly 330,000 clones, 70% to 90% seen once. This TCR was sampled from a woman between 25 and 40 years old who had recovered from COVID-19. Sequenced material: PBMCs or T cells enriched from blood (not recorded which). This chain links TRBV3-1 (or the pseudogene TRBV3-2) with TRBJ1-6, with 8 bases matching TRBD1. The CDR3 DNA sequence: TGTGCCAGCAGCCAGCAGGGGGCAAAATCACCCCTCCACTTT. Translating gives CASSQQGAKSPLHF.